The T cell receptor beta chain under discussion was sequenced for a study of blood T cell repertoires in COVID-19 (dated by TCRdb to 2018 to 2020). Notes on the research overall: Samples from collaborators originated in the United States, Italy and Spain and spanned both the acute and convalescent phases of COVID-19. The prospective study material was composed of cDNA or gDNA derived from T cells, B-cell-depleted T cells, or PBMCs. Deeply sampled blood TCRbeta repertoires from subjects exposed to, actively infected with, or recovered from COVID-19 were included in the dataset. The repertoires were released in a freely available public database intended as a resource for research on the immune response to SARS-CoV-2. The samples were drawn from two sources: the first 160 participants of the ongoing ImmuneRACE study, and over 1,000 subjects contributed by 6 global collaborators. Sample metadata almost always included a de-identified subject ID, COVID-19 status, age in years and sex. HLA class I and class II types, where available, came from metadata supplied by the sample provider rather than from assay-based typing. General findings and caveats noted by the study authors: How much clinical and demographic metadata was included differed by source and by participant, and the metadata was provided uncurated.

As for this clone: No antigen is known for it. No per-base quality is available; no much larger clone lies one base away.

TCRbeta CDR3 regions were amplified from genomic DNA by means of the immunoSEQ Assay, a bias-controlled multiplex PCR. On the authors' methods: Nucleated cell counts per sample were estimated from amplification of reference gene primers within the assay. To quantify the absolute abundance of each unique TCRbeta CDR3 rearrangement, sequence reads were collapsed and filtered. For each sample, productive Simpson clonality was calculated by taking the square root of Simpson's diversity index across productive rearrangements. In TCRdb, the immuneACCESS table is reduced to in-frame sequences with V and J assigned. These tables do not hold every clone; where another copy was compared, an unresolved V gene accounts for under half, and the others remain unexplained. V, J and clone size reflect that table, while D and trimming were determined from the DNA. Across this sample there are 300,000 to 350,000 clones, with roughly nine tenths seen only once. Of the sample, about 8.4% is held by the ten largest clones.

Enrolling through a virtual design, the prospective study's participants ranged in age from roughly 18 to 95 years and lived across 20 to 25 United States geographic areas. In the prospective study, participants were assigned to cohorts based on the clinical history participants reported in a screening survey and a study questionnaire. Recovered participants in ImmuneRACE Cohort 3 were defined as having two consecutive negative NP/OP PCR tests, clearance from a healthcare professional, or resolution of symptoms. In the prospective study, mobile phlebotomists collected whole blood, serum and a nasopharyngeal or oropharyngeal swab from each participant. Participants in the prospective study had the option to provide additional blood draws and questionnaires over a roughly 2-month period. Prospective study blood samples were shipped either frozen or at room temperature before DNA extraction. Counted from cysteine to phenylalanine, this CDR3 has 12 amino acids. Only the CDR3 part of the read is kept: 36 bases, read in frame from the first base. From the germline V gene, CDR1 is MNHEY and CDR2 is SVGAGI. The germline V and J ends show losses of 6 bases and 16 bases respectively, and no gene match explains 11 bases of the junction.

The chain is assembled from TRBV6-5 and TRBJ2-1; 8 junctional bases match TRBD1. Sequencing was carried out using PBMCs or T cells enriched from blood (not recorded which). This TCR derives from a woman in her 30s who had recovered from COVID-19. The CDR3 region has the sequence CASRVGTDREFF. The DNA sequence is TGTGCCAGCAGGGTGGGGACGGACAGGGAATTCTTC.